The 32 T cell receptor beta chains given below trace back to one sample, sequenced in a study of blood T cells in healthy people across ages (dated by TCRdb to the mid-2010s). The library was made by 5' RACE. TCRdb records Illumina HiSeq 2500 as the sequencer. A second PCR of roughly 7 to 11 cycles was run with a J-beta primer mix and a sample-barcoded 5' primer. The raw public data were reprocessed by TCRdb itself: fastp quality trimming at Q25, MiXCR clonotype calling, in-frame beta chains only. When rows share a CDR3 protein, they turn into one entry using the most common DNA and genes. In all, the sample holds approximately 800,000 distinct CDR3 sequences, and 25% of those were seen once. The ten largest clones take up under 4% of the sample. These data also featured in a second study, about T cells of mothers and their children.

The material sequenced was blood. The receptors were gathered from a boy between 10 and 17 years old in good health.

The gene calls are TRBV5-5 and TRBJ2-7, with D perhaps assigned TRBD1 or TRBD2 (5 bases each). Per germline, CDR1 SGHKS and CDR2 YYEKEE (reference sequence). V shed 0 bases and J shed 0 bases, with 10 bases lying between them. This CDR3 has 15 amino acids. Here the CDR3 reads CASSLAGAHSYEQYF. The DNA for the CDR3 is TGTGCCAGCAGCTTGGCCGGGGCCCACTCCTACGAGCAGTACTTC.

V gene TRBV9 combines with J gene TRBJ2-5; the D is unclear. The last part of the DNA fits TRBJ2-7 better; the J call may be wrong. The CDR3 sequence is 13 residues long. CDR1 SGDLS and CDR2 YYNGEE come from the germline V gene. Here the CDR3 reads CASSFSLSSEQYF. The CDR3 nucleotides read TGTGCCAGCAGCTTTAGTCTTTCTAGCGAGCAGTACTTC.

There are a few counts of this clonotype. The gene calls are TRBV7-2 and TRBJ2-5, with 12 bases that match TRBD2. Germline assignment: CDR1 SGHTA and CDR2 FQGNSA. This CDR3 spans 16 amino acids. The J segment lost 4 bases and the V segment lost 0 bases, leaving 3 bases of the junction unmatched. This chain's CDR3 is CASSLAASGGGETQYF. The CDR3 DNA is TGTGCCAGCAGCTTAGCGGCTAGCGGGGGGGGAGAGACCCAGTACTTC.

V is TRBV5-1 and J is TRBJ2-5, with TRBD1 identical over 7 bases. J gave up 2 bases and V 7 bases, and 11 bases lay outside the gene matches. The germline V gene has CDR1 SGHRS and CDR2 YFSETQ. The CDR3 totals 15 residues. The CDR3 bases are TGCGCCAGCCAATCAGGACAGGCGCCACAAGAGACCCAGTACTTC. Translating it yields CASQSGQAPQETQYF.

The chain is built from TRBV20-1 and TRBJ1-2; 7 bases line up with TRBD1. The CDR3 spans 15 residues. Germline V gene lookup returns CDR1 DFQATT and CDR2 SNEGSKA (reference sequence). J gave up 8 bases and V 0 bases, and 12 bases lay outside the gene matches. This chain's CDR3 is CSARDLDRALSGYTF. CDR3 in DNA: TGCAGTGCTAGAGACCTTGACAGGGCCCTTAGCGGCTACACCTTC.

The chain couples TRBV7-9 to TRBJ2-1; D unclear. CDR1 is SEHNR, CDR2 FQNEAQ, per germline (reference sequence). CDR3 size: 13 residues. V was pared by 2 bases and J by 7 bases, with 9 bases between. The CDR3 sequence: CASSLNSGNEQFF. CDR3 sequence (DNA): TGTGCCAGCAGCTTAAATTCTGGAAATGAGCAGTTCTTC. Full variable domain (rest looked up from reference TRBV7-9 and TRBJ2-1): DTGVSQNPRHKITKRGQNVTFRCDPISEHNRLYWYRQTLGQGPEFLTYFQNEAQLEKSRLLSDRFSAERPKGSFSTLEIQRTEQGDSAMYLCASSLNSGNEQFFGPGTRLTVL.

V gene TRBV19 combines with J gene TRBJ2-1, with D perhaps matching TRBD1 or TRBD2 (5 bases each). Germline V gene data show CDR1 as LNHDA and CDR2 as SQIVND (reference sequence). The germline V and J ends were trimmed by 1 base and 4 bases, with 8 bases remaining between them. The CDR3 runs to 14 residues. DNA for the CDR3: TGTGCCAGTAGTATAGTTGGGGGTTACAATGAGCAGTTCTTC. Translated, it gives CASSIVGGYNEQFF.

Comments on this clonotype: The conserved phenylalanine or tryptophan is not found at the CDR3 terminus, so this likely reflects a read error. This chain connects TRBV3-1 to TRBJ2-7; D perhaps matches TRBD2 (6 bases). Germline V gene sequence: CDR1 LGHDT, CDR2 YNNKEL (reference sequence). The CDR3 sequence is 16 residues long. V lost 8 bases and J lost 3, with 23 bases in between. CDR3 residues: CASGRGGRSIFYEQYL. The CDR3 nucleotides are TGTGCCAGCGGCCGTGGGGGGAGGTCTATCTTCTACGAGCAGTACCTC.

The chain couples TRBV4-3 to TRBJ2-3; no reliable D call. The germline CDR1 and CDR2 sequences are LGHNA and YSLEER. Trimming shortened V by 4 bases and J by 1 base, and 12 bases separated the two germline ends. The CDR3 runs 15 residues. This chain's CDR3 is CASSRQRAGTDTQYF. In DNA, the CDR3 is TGCGCCAGCAGCCGACAACGGGCAGGCACAGATACGCAGTATTTT.

The rearrangement uses TRBV6-2 or TRBV6-3 and TRBJ2-5; the D gene could be TRBD1 or TRBD2 (6 bases each). The better agreement between TRBJ2-7 and the DNA end casts doubt on the J call. CDR1 MNHEY and CDR2 SVGEGT come from the germline V gene. The CDR3 runs to 15 residues. The DNA for the CDR3 is TGTGCCAGCAGTTACCGCCGGGACAAGGGACTCGAGCAGTACTTC. Its protein is CASSYRRDKGLEQYF.

The chain links TRBV20-1 to TRBJ2-1, with unresolved D. There are 11 residues in the CDR3. The germline V gene has CDR1 DFQATT and CDR2 SNEGSKA (reference sequence). With 7 bases removed from V and 1 base from J, the gap between germline ends came to 5 bases. In nucleotides, the CDR3 is TGCAGTGTGCGGTCCTACAATGAGCAGTTCTTC. Translated, it gives CSVRSYNEQFF.

This clonotype was seen only a few times. This chain links TRBV6-5 with TRBJ1-1; 7 nucleotides line up with TRBD1. Trimming at V came to 6 bases and at J to 3 bases, leaving 7 bases not matched to a gene. The CDR3 has 14 amino acids. Germline V CDR1 and CDR2: MNHEY, SVGAGI. CDR3 region: CASSYTTGDTEAFF. The CDR3, as DNA: TGTGCCAGCAGCTACACCACAGGGGACACTGAAGCTTTCTTT.

This clonotype is a singleton in its sample. A read error may account for a junction end that differs from germline. This sequence joins TRBV5-1 and TRBJ2-5; no clear D gene. The DNA end lines up better with TRBJ2-7; the J call may be wrong. The germline gives CDR1 SGHRS, CDR2 YFSETQ. The CDR3 extends over 13 amino acids. This CDR3 is CAGSHGTIYEQYF. The CDR3 bases are TGCGCCGGCAGCCATGGAACCATCTACGAGCAGTACTTC.

In regard to this clonotype: The CDR3 does not end in the conserved phenylalanine or tryptophan, so this is likely a read error. V and J are TRBV9 and TRBJ2-1, with 12 nucleotides matching TRBD1. The ends lost 0 bases at V and 8 bases at J; junction bases unmatched: 9. The CDR3 sequence is 17 residues long. Germline values: CDR1 SGDLS, CDR2 YYNGEE. CDR3 coding DNA: TGTGCCAGCAGCGTAGGGGGAGGGGGACAGGGGGCCTATGAGCAGTTCCTC. Protein sequence: CASSVGGGGQGAYEQFL.

This chain links TRBV12-3 or TRBV12-4 with TRBJ1-6, with TRBD1 matching 7 bases. The CDR3 has 15 amino acids. J gave up 8 bases and V 3 bases, and 7 bases lay outside the gene matches. The CDR3 DNA is TGTGCCAGCAGTTTCCTTGCAGGGGGAGATTCACCCCTCCACTTT. Protein product: CASSFLAGGDSPLHF.

V usage is TRBV5-1 and J usage is TRBJ2-2, with D maybe TRBD1 (6 bases). The V gene lost 5 bases and the J gene lost 7 bases, with 15 bases spanning the gap. In germline, CDR1 is SGHRS, CDR2 YFSETQ. CDR3 length: 14 amino acids. CDR3: CASSSSGAVGELFF. In DNA form, the CDR3 reads TGCGCCAGCAGTTCCTCAGGGGCGGTCGGGGAGCTGTTTTTT.

The V and J genes are TRBV7-3 and TRBJ2-5, with TRBD2 matching 11 bases. Germline CDR1 reads SGHTA; CDR2 reads FQGTGA. J gave up 5 bases and V 6 bases, and 8 bases lay outside the gene matches. This CDR3 has 15 residues. DNA of the CDR3: TGTGCCAGCAGTCCTAGCGGGAGGTTCGGCGAGACCCAGTACTTC. It codes for CASSPSGRFGETQYF.

J is TRBJ2-1 and V is TRBV18, with D perhaps being TRBD1 or TRBD2 (5 bases each). The CDR3 has 14 amino acids. Per the germline V gene, CDR1 is KGHSH and CDR2 is LQKENI. The V and J ends lost 4 bases and 5 bases respectively, with 12 bases between them. The CDR3 protein is CASSQRDGHNEQFF. Here the CDR3 DNA reads TGTGCCAGCTCACAACGGGACGGGCACAATGAGCAGTTCTTC.

This clonotype appeared a few times. This chain uses TRBV7-8 with TRBJ1-3, with D possibly matching TRBD1 (5 bases). V was cut by 5 bases and J by 0 bases, with 11 bases left in between. The germline V gene encodes CDR1 SGHVS and CDR2 FQNEAQ. This CDR3 comprises 15 residues. CDR3 coding DNA: TGTGCCAGCAGCCAGGGACGGATCTCTGGAAACACCATATATTTT. This sequence encodes CASSQGRISGNTIYF.

The rearrangement links TRBV6-1 to TRBJ1-1, with 7 bases identical to TRBD1. Germline V gives CDR1 MNHNS, CDR2 SASEGT. The junction had 5 bases not matched to a gene; V was cut back by 4 bases and J by 0 bases. CDR3 length equals 15 residues. CDR3 DNA: TGTGCCAGCAGTGTCGGGACAGCTATGAACACTGAAGCTTTCTTT. Its protein is CASSVGTAMNTEAFF.

This clonotype has only a few counts. The chain uses TRBV27 and TRBJ1-4, with D tentatively TRBD1 (5 bases). Germline V gene sequence: CDR1 MNHEY, CDR2 SMNVEV (reference sequence). The CDR3 covers 16 residues. Deletions cut 2 bases from V and 0 bases from J, with 10 bases between. Here the CDR3 DNA reads TGTGCCAGCAGTTTAATCGGGGGTGCAACTAATGAAAAACTGTTTTTT. Its protein product is CASSLIGGATNEKLFF.

This clonotype has just a few counts. The chain combines TRBV7-9 with TRBJ2-7, with a tentative D call TRBD2 (5 bases). Germline V gene sequence: CDR1 SEHNR, CDR2 FQNEAQ (reference sequence). The CDR3 loop spans 15 amino acids. Trimming stripped 3 bases from V and 2 bases from J, with 14 bases between. As DNA, the CDR3 is TGTGCCAGCAGCTTGGTATACGGGAACCCCTACGAGCAGTACTTC. This gives the protein CASSLVYGNPYEQYF.

A word on this clonotype: The junction departs from germline at one end; a sequencing error may be responsible. The V call is TRBV6-6, the J call TRBJ2-7; maybe TRBD2 (6 bases). Looked up from germline, CDR1 is MNHNY and CDR2 is SVGAGI (reference sequence). The CDR3 length is 16 residues. The CDR3 region has the DNA TGTGCCAGCAGCTACTCGAAAGGGACTCCCCCCTACGAGCAGTACTTC. Amino acid sequence: CASSYSKGTPPYEQYF.

The rearrangement links TRBV6-2 or TRBV6-3 to TRBJ2-5; 7 positions match TRBD1. This CDR3 has 15 residues. CDR1 and CDR2 from the germline V gene are MNHEY and SVGEGT. The ends lost 5 bases at V and 3 bases at J; junction bases unmatched: 9. CDR3: CASSALGQSKETQYF. The DNA for the CDR3 is TGTGCCAGCAGTGCCTTGGGACAGTCTAAAGAGACCCAGTACTTC.

The gene calls are TRBV29-1 and TRBJ1-5; D gene ambiguous. Germline V gene data show CDR1 as SQVTM and CDR2 as ANQGSEA. CDR3 length: 12 amino acids. The ends were cut back, 4 bases at V and 2 bases at J, with 6 bases in the middle. CDR3 protein: CSVGTGNQPQHF. CDR3 DNA sequence: TGCAGCGTTGGTACAGGCAATCAGCCCCAGCATTTT. Filled out from reference TRBV29-1 and TRBJ1-5, the complete variable domain reads SAVISQKPSRDICQRGTSLTIQCQVDSQVTMMFWYRQQPGQSLTLIATANQGSEATYESGFVIDKFPISRPNLTFSTLTVSNMSPEDSSIYLCSVGTGNQPQHFGDGTRLSIL.

The chain employs TRBV12-3 or TRBV12-4 and TRBJ2-2, with a weak D call TRBD2 (5 bases). With 6 bases removed from V and 6 bases from J, the gap between germline ends came to 11 bases. The CDR3 loop spans 13 amino acids. Written as DNA, the CDR3 is TGTGCCAGCAGCTACCGGGGTTCCGGGGAGCTGTTTTTT. It encodes CASSYRGSGELFF.

This clonotype was counted only a few times. The rearrangement uses TRBV7-9 and TRBJ1-1; D is ambiguous. The CDR3 contains 16 residues. The ends were cut back, 6 bases at V and 5 bases at J, with 22 bases in the middle. Per germline, CDR1 SEHNR and CDR2 FQNEAQ (reference sequence). DNA of the CDR3: TGTGCCAGCAGTACGCTGATGACGGGGAGCGGGACTGAAGCTTTCTTT. This codes for CASSTLMTGSGTEAFF.

This clonotype was recorded a few times. The chain is built from TRBV29-1 and TRBJ2-1, with TRBD1 identical over 7 bases. With V trimmed by 6 bases and J by 7 bases, 9 bases remained unmatched. This CDR3 region has 13 residues. In germline, CDR1 is SQVTM, CDR2 ANQGSEA. The CDR3 bases are TGCAGCGTCCGGACACCCAGGGGGAATGAGCAGTTCTTC. It encodes CSVRTPRGNEQFF.

This clonotype was found a few times. The rearrangement links TRBV18 to TRBJ2-2; D is perhaps TRBD2 (6 bases). With 3 bases removed from V and 5 bases from J, the gap between germline ends came to 16 bases. Germline lookup yields CDR1 KGHSH and CDR2 LQKENI. This CDR3 comprises 16 residues. This CDR3 is CASSPPTGRETGELFF. The DNA of the CDR3 is TGTGCCAGCTCACCCCCGACCGGGAGAGAGACCGGGGAGCTGTTTTTT.

The chain has TRBV6-1 and TRBJ2-5; 8 bases align to TRBD2. This CDR3 contains 14 residues. V dropped 7 bases and J dropped 5; count of bases not matched to a gene: 9. CDR1 is MNHNS, CDR2 SASEGT, per germline. CDR3 coding DNA: TGTGCCAGCATTATCGGACTAGCAATGGAGACCCAGTACTTC. This codes for CASIIGLAMETQYF.

Worth noting for this clonotype: The conserved final phenylalanine or tryptophan is absent from the CDR3, which likely points to a read error. CDR3 in DNA: TGTGCCAGCAGTCCCGAGGGCGACGGGTGGAATGGCTACACCCTC. This gives the protein CASSPEGDGWNGYTL. The rearrangement uses TRBV12-3 or TRBV12-4 and TRBJ1-2; D not certain. Trimming left V 5 bases short and J 6 bases short, with 19 bases between. The CDR3 extends over 15 amino acids.

The genes are TRBV7-9 and TRBJ2-7; 9 nucleotides line up with TRBD1. The junction had 2 bases not matched to a gene; V was cut back by 8 bases and J by 3 bases. Germline V lookup: CDR1 SEHNR, CDR2 FQNEAQ (reference sequence). This CDR3 has 12 residues. CDR3 nucleotide sequence: TGTGCCAGCGCGGGACAGGGCTACGAGCAGTACTTC. As protein: CASAGQGYEQYF.